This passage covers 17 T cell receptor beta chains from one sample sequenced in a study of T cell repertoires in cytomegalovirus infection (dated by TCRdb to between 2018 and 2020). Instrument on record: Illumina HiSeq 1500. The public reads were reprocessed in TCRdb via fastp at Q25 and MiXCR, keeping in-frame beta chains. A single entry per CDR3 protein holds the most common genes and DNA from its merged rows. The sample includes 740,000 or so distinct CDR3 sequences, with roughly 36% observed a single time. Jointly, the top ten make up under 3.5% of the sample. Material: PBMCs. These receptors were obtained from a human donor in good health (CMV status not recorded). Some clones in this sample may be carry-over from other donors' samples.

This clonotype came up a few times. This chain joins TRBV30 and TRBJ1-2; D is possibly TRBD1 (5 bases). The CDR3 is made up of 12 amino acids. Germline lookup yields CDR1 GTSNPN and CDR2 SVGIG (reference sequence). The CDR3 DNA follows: TGTGCACACGCAGGGTCCACCTTCGGCTACACCTTC. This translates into CAHAGSTFGYTF.

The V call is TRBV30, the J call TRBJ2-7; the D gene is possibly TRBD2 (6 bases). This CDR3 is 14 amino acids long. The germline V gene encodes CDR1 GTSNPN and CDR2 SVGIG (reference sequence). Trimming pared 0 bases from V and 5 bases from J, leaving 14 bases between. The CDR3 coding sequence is TGTGCCTGGAGTGTATGGGAGGATATCGACGAGCAGTACTTC. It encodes CAWSVWEDIDEQYF.

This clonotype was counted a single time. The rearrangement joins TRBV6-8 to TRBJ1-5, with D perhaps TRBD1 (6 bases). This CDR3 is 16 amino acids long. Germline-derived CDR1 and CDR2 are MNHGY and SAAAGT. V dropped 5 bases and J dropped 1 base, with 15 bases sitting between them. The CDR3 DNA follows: TGTGCCAGCAGTCCCGGGGGCGCGTGGAGCAATCAGCCCCAGCATTTT. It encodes CASSPGGAWSNQPQHF.

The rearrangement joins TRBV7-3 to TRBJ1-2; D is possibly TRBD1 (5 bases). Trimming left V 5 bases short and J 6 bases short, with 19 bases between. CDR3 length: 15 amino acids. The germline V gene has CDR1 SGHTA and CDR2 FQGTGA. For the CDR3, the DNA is TGTGCCAGCAGCCGGGGGGGGGAAGGGAACGATGGCTACACCTTC. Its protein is CASSRGGEGNDGYTF.

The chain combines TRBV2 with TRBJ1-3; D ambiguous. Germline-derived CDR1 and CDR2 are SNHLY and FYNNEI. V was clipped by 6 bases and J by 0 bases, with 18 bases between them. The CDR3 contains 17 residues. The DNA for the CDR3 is TGTGCCAGCAGCGCTCGAAGGGCAGAGTTCTCTGGAAACACCATATATTTT. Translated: CASSARRAEFSGNTIYF.

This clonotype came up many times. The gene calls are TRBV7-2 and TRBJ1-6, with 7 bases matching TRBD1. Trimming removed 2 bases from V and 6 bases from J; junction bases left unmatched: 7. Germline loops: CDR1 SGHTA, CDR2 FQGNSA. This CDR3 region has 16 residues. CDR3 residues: CASSLLWTGPNSPLHF. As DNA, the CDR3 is TGTGCCAGCAGCTTACTATGGACAGGCCCTAATTCACCCCTCCACTTT.

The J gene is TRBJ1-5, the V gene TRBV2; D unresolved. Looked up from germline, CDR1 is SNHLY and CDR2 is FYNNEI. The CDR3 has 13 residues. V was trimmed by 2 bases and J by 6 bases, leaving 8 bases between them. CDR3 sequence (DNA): TGTGCCAGCAGTGAAATGGGGAGTCAGCCCCAGCATTTT. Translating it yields CASSEMGSQPQHF.

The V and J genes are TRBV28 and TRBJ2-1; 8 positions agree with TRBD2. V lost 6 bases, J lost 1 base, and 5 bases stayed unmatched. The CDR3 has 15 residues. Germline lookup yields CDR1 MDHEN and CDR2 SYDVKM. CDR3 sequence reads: CASRASGPSYNEQFF. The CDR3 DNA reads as TGTGCCAGCAGAGCTAGCGGGCCGTCCTACAATGAGCAGTTCTTC.

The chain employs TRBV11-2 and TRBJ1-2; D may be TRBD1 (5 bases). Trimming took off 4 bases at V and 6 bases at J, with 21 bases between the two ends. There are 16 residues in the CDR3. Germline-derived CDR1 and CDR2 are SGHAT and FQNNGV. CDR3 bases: TGTGCCAGCAGCTCCTATCTAGGGGTCCCGAGGGATGGCTACACCTTC. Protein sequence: CASSSYLGVPRDGYTF. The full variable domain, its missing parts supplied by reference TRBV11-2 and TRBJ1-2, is EAGVAQSPRYKIIEKRQSVAFWCNPISGHATLYWYQQILGQGPKLLIQFQNNGVVDDSQLPKDRFSAERLKGVDSTLKIQPAKLEDSAVYLCASSSYLGVPRDGYTFGSGTRLTVV.

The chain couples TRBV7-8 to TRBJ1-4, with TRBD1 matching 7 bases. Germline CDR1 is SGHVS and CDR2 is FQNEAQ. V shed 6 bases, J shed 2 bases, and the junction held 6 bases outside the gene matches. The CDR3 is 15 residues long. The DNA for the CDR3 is TGTGCCAGCAGGCAAACAGGGGTGACTAATGAAAAACTGTTTTTT. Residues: CASRQTGVTNEKLFF.

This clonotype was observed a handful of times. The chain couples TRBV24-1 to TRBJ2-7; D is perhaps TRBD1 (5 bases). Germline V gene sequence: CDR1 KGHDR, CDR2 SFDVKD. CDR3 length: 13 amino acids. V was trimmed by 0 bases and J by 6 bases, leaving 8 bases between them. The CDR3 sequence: CATSDLTGGEQYF. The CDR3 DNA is TGTGCCACCAGTGATTTGACAGGCGGCGAGCAGTACTTC.

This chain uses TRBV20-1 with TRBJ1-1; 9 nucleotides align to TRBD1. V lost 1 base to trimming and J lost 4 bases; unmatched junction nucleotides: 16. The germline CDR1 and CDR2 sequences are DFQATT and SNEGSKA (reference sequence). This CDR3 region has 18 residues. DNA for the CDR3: TGCAGTGCTAGAGGTTTTTCAGGACAGGGGTCCCCGGGCACTGAAGCTTTCTTT. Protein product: CSARGFSGQGSPGTEAFF.

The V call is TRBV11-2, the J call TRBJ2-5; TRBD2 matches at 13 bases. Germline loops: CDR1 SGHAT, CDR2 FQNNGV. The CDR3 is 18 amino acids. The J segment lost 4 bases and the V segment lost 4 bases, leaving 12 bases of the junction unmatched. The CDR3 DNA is TGTGCCAGCAGCTCCCGACTAGCGGGAGGCGTAGGGACAGAGACCCAGTACTTC. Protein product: CASSSRLAGGVGTETQYF.

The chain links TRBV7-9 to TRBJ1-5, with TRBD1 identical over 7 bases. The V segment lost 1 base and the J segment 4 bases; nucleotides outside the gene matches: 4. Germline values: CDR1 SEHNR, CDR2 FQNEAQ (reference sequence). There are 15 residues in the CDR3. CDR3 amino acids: CASSLGDRINQPQHF. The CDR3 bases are TGTGCCAGCAGCTTAGGGGACAGAATAAATCAGCCCCAGCATTTT.

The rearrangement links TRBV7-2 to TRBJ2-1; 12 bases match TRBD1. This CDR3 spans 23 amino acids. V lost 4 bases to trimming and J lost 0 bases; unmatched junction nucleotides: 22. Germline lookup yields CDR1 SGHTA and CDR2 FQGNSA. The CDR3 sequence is CASSSAGTGGFGGRPSSYNEQFF. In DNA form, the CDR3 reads TGTGCCAGCAGCTCGGCCGGGACAGGGGGCTTTGGCGGGAGGCCCAGCTCCTACAATGAGCAGTTCTTC.

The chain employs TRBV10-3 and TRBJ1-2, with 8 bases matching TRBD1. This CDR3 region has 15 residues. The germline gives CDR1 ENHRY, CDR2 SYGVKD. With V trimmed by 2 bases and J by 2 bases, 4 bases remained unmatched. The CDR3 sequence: CAISEGQGLNYGYTF. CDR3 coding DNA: TGTGCCATCAGTGAGGGACAGGGATTGAACTATGGCTACACCTTC.

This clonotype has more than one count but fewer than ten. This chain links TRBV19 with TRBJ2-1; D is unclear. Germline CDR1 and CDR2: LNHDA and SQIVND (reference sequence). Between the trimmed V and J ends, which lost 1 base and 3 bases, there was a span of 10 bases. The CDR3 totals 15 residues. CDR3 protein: CASSIAVRNYNEQFF. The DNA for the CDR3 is TGTGCCAGTAGTATAGCAGTTCGAAACTACAATGAGCAGTTCTTC.